This TCR beta chain was profiled in a study of blood T cell repertoires in COVID-19. In the study overall: Sample material is recorded as cDNA or gDNA derived from T cells, B-cell-depleted T cells, or PBMCs.

Germline CDR1 reads MNHEY; CDR2 reads SVGAGI. There are 13 residues in the CDR3. With 11 bases removed from V and 4 bases from J, the gap between germline ends came to 17 bases. In the authors' workflow: Amplification of reference gene primers provided the estimated nucleated cell counts. Generated by immunoSEQ multiplex PCR, the TCRdb table keeps only in-frame clones and is missing some. The D gene and trimming were derived from the DNA, and the V and J assignments and clone size from that table. The table has under 300,000 clones, around 87% seen once. The sequence was collected from a woman between 70 and 85 years old with active or convalescent COVID-19. Sequencing input: peripheral blood. The chain has TRBV6-5 and TRBJ1-1; D is undetermined. The CDR3 nucleotides read TGTGCCTGCCGGGTGGGTATGGGCACTGAAGCTTTCTTT. This codes for CACRVGMGTEAFF.